A single sample is the source of the 31 T cell receptor beta chains below, sequenced in a study of T cell repertoires in cytomegalovirus infection. For these receptors, no antigen is known. TCRdb re-called the reads through MiXCR, storing one row per CDR3 protein. Here the sample spans hundreds of thousands of distinct CDR3 sequences, roughly 33% being singletons. The sequencing here drew on cultured CD8+ T cells from PBMCs, taken from culture after CMV antigen stimulation. The source of these receptors is a human donor in good health (CMV status not recorded). Some clones in this sample may be carry-over from other donors' samples.

This chain joins TRBV19 and TRBJ1-1, with 7 bases lining up with TRBD1. The CDR3 loop spans 14 amino acids. CDR1 LNHDA and CDR2 SQIVND come from the germline V gene (reference sequence). J lost 3 bases, V lost 4 bases, and 5 bases had no gene match. The DNA of the CDR3 is TGTGCCAGTAGTACCCGGGGACAGCACACTGAAGCTTTCTTT. Amino acid sequence: CASSTRGQHTEAFF.

The table lists this clonotype with many counts. The chain is built from TRBV7-2 and TRBJ2-7; 13 nucleotides agree with TRBD2. This CDR3 spans 14 amino acids. Germline assignment: CDR1 SGHTA and CDR2 FQGNSA. The J segment lost 4 bases and the V segment lost 5 bases, leaving 2 bases of the junction unmatched. The chain's CDR3 is CASSRTSGGYEQYF. The CDR3 nucleotides are TGTGCCAGCAGCCGGACTAGCGGGGGTTACGAGCAGTACTTC.

The gene calls are TRBV12-3 or TRBV12-4 and TRBJ1-1, with 9 bases fitting TRBD1. V trimming: 7 bases; J trimming: 1 base; junction bases outside the gene matches: 13. This CDR3 comprises 17 residues. Here the CDR3 reads CASKAWTGDMGNTEAFF. The CDR3 DNA follows: TGTGCCAGCAAAGCTTGGACAGGGGATATGGGGAACACTGAAGCTTTCTTT.

This clonotype was observed many times. V and J are TRBV7-9 and TRBJ2-1; D remains unclear. The V end lost 5 bases, the J end lost 8 bases, and 22 bases lay between the germline ends. Looked up from germline, CDR1 is SEHNR and CDR2 is FQNEAQ (reference sequence). The length of the CDR3 is 16 residues. CDR3 in amino acids: CASSHPARAPGHEQFF. DNA of the CDR3: TGTGCCAGCAGCCATCCAGCCCGGGCCCCAGGCCATGAGCAGTTCTTC. The full variable domain, in which reference TRBV7-9 and TRBJ2-1 provide the parts outside the CDR3, is DTGVSQNPRHKITKRGQNVTFRCDPISEHNRLYWYRQTLGQGPEFLTYFQNEAQLEKSRLLSDRFSAERPKGSFSTLEIQRTEQGDSAMYLCASSHPARAPGHEQFFGPGTRLTVL.

This clonotype came up a few times. The chain combines TRBV12-3 or TRBV12-4 with TRBJ1-1, with 7 positions matching TRBD1. CDR3 length equals 13 residues. V was clipped by 7 bases and J by 4 bases; unmatched bases: 6. This CDR3 reads CASTTRTGTEAFF. The DNA of the CDR3 is TGTGCCAGCACTACCAGGACAGGCACTGAAGCTTTCTTT.

This clonotype occurred a few times. The V call is TRBV4-2, the J call TRBJ2-1; TRBD2 matches at 7 bases. The CDR3 extends over 18 amino acids. Trimming removed 3 bases from V and 5 bases from J; junction bases left unmatched: 16. Germline CDR1 is LGHNA and CDR2 is YNFKEQ. The chain's CDR3 is CASSHQGAGRGGDNEQFF. Written as DNA, the CDR3 is TGTGCCAGCAGCCACCAAGGAGCGGGCCGCGGGGGTGACAATGAGCAGTTCTTC.

This sequence joins TRBV10-3 and TRBJ2-3; D unclear. V lost 8 bases and J 2 bases, leaving 14 bases between the germline ends. Germline CDR1 is ENHRY and CDR2 is SYGVKD. The length of the CDR3 is 14 residues. CDR3 DNA sequence: TGTGCCATCGGAAGGGTACAGTCCACAGATACGCAGTATTTT. This gives the protein CAIGRVQSTDTQYF.

This clonotype was found a few times. The rearrangement links TRBV6-5 to TRBJ2-1; 7 bases fit TRBD2. CDR3 length: 15 amino acids. The junction had 4 bases not matched to a gene; V was cut back by 2 bases and J by 3 bases. Looked up from germline, CDR1 is MNHEY and CDR2 is SVGAGI. CDR3 in DNA: TGTGCCAGCAGTTACGGCGGGGGAGGCTACAATGAGCAGTTCTTC. Translated, it gives CASSYGGGGYNEQFF.

J is TRBJ1-1 and V is TRBV6-1; no firm D call. The CDR3 has 16 amino acids. CDR1 and CDR2 from the germline V gene are MNHNS and SASEGT. V was trimmed by 2 bases and J by 0 bases, leaving 13 bases between them. The CDR3 protein is CASSEPWFEMNTEAFF. CDR3 nucleotides: TGTGCCAGCAGTGAACCCTGGTTTGAGATGAACACTGAAGCTTTCTTT.

This clonotype has ten or more counts. The chain employs TRBV7-2 and TRBJ1-2; tentative D call: TRBD1 (5 bases). V lost 1 base to trimming and J lost 6 bases, with 15 bases between them. The CDR3 totals 15 residues. The germline V gene has CDR1 SGHTA and CDR2 FQGNSA. The DNA for the CDR3 is TGTGCCAGCAGCTTAGTATTAGGGGCCTTGGATGGCTACACCTTC. This encodes CASSLVLGALDGYTF.

This clonotype was detected a few times. The genes are TRBV19 and TRBJ2-2; a weak D match, TRBD1 (5 bases). CDR3 length: 13 amino acids. Trimming shortened V by 7 bases and J by 3 bases, and 9 bases separated the two germline ends. Germline V lookup: CDR1 LNHDA, CDR2 SQIVND (reference sequence). The chain's CDR3 is CASILGDTGELFF. In DNA, the CDR3 is TGTGCCAGTATCCTAGGGGACACCGGGGAGCTGTTTTTT.

This clonotype was recorded many times. The chain has TRBV7-9 and TRBJ2-5; 8 bases align to TRBD1. The CDR3 sequence is 15 residues long. J was trimmed by 4 bases and V by 3 bases; bases with no gene match: 7. Per the germline V gene, CDR1 is SEHNR and CDR2 is FQNEAQ (reference sequence). CDR3 coding DNA: TGTGCCAGCAGCTTCATCGAACAGGGGGGAGAGACCCAGTACTTC. Translated: CASSFIEQGGETQYF.

This clonotype was observed a few times. The chain joins TRBV7-9 to TRBJ2-3; D remains ambiguous. This CDR3 contains 13 residues. CDR1 is SEHNR and CDR2 is FQNEAQ in the germline V gene (reference sequence). V lost 9 bases to trimming and J lost 2 bases, with 12 bases between them. The CDR3 here is CARAGEFTDTQYF. CDR3 sequence (DNA): TGTGCCAGAGCAGGAGAGTTCACAGATACGCAGTATTTT.

The chain combines TRBV6-5 with TRBJ2-7; D is uncertain. This CDR3 contains 14 residues. Trimming removed 2 bases at V and 3 bases at J, with 11 bases between. In germline, CDR1 is MNHEY, CDR2 SVGAGI. DNA for the CDR3: TGTGCCAGCAGTTACACGACCGGAGACTACGAGCAGTACTTC. Residues: CASSYTTGDYEQYF.

This clonotype was recorded at least ten times. This CDR3 reads CASSLATGQGEDTEAFF. The CDR3 nucleotides read TGTGCCAGCAGCTTAGCCACGGGACAGGGGGAGGACACTGAAGCTTTCTTT. The rearrangement uses TRBV7-8 and TRBJ1-1, with TRBD1 matching over 11 bases. Germline assignment: CDR1 SGHVS and CDR2 FQNEAQ. The CDR3 extends over 17 amino acids. Trimming at V came to 0 bases and at J to 3 bases, leaving 6 bases not matched to a gene.

The CDR3 bases are TGTGCCACACAGGGATGGAACACTGAAGCTTTCTTT. Amino acid sequence: CATQGWNTEAFF. This chain uses TRBV6-5 with TRBJ1-1; perhaps TRBD1 as D (6 bases). Germline assignment: CDR1 MNHEY and CDR2 SVGAGI. This CDR3 spans 12 amino acids. The V gene lost 10 bases and the J gene lost 1 base, with 10 bases spanning the gap.

In this sample, this clonotype turned up a few times. The V gene is TRBV4-1, the J gene TRBJ1-5; D is unclear. The CDR3 is made up of 15 amino acids. V lost 1 base, J lost 7 bases, and 14 bases lay in between. Germline V gives CDR1 MGHRA, CDR2 YSYEKL. The CDR3 nucleotides read TGCGCCAGCAGCCAAGCGGAGGAGGTGATCCAGCCCCAGCATTTT. Its protein is CASSQAEEVIQPQHF.

The chain is built from TRBV5-5 and TRBJ1-6; D is unclear. This CDR3 contains 15 residues. Trimming took 0 bases from V and 5 from J, leaving 9 bases between them. Germline CDR1 reads SGHKS; CDR2 reads YYEKEE (reference sequence). DNA for the CDR3: TGTGCCAGCAGCTTGGGCCGGGGTAATAATTCACCCCTCCACTTT. It specifies CASSLGRGNNSPLHF.

This clonotype has a handful of counts. The chain recombines TRBV12-3 or TRBV12-4 with TRBJ2-5, with TRBD2 identical over 11 bases. V shed 7 bases, J shed 1 base, and the junction held 5 bases outside the gene matches. The CDR3 contains 15 residues. CDR3 protein: CASTPSGGTQETQYF. Written as DNA, the CDR3 is TGTGCCAGCACCCCTAGCGGGGGGACCCAAGAGACCCAGTACTTC.

This clonotype was recorded once. The genes are TRBV2 and TRBJ1-3, with 7 nucleotides matching TRBD1. This CDR3 spans 15 amino acids. Trimming removed 7 bases from V and 2 bases from J; junction bases left unmatched: 8. Germline V CDR1 and CDR2: SNHLY, FYNNEI. The CDR3 DNA reads TGTGCCAGCATCCGCGGACAGGCAACTGGAAACACCATATATTTT. Amino acid sequence: CASIRGQATGNTIYF.

This clonotype has only a few counts. This chain joins TRBV11-3 and TRBJ2-3; D gene unclear. The CDR3 spans 17 residues. The V end was cut by 3 bases, the J end by 0 bases, with 16 bases between. Looked up from germline, CDR1 is SGHNT and CDR2 is YENEEA. CDR3 protein: CASSLRLSGTSTDTQYF. The CDR3 coding sequence is TGTGCCAGCAGCTTGCGACTCTCAGGCACCAGCACAGATACGCAGTATTTT.

This clonotype was seen a handful of times. The chain combines TRBV4-1 with TRBJ2-3; 8 nucleotides align to TRBD2. V was clipped by 0 bases and J by 3 bases; unmatched bases: 5. The CDR3 runs to 16 residues. Germline V CDR1 and CDR2: MGHRA, YSYEKL. CDR3 protein: CASSQEGLGGTDTQYF. CDR3 DNA: TGCGCCAGCAGCCAAGAGGGACTAGGGGGGACAGATACGCAGTATTTT.

The rearrangement links TRBV20-1 to TRBJ2-7; 10 nucleotides agree with TRBD2. J gave up 1 base and V 5 bases, and 8 bases lay outside the gene matches. The germline V gene has CDR1 DFQATT and CDR2 SNEGSKA (reference sequence). The length of the CDR3 is 15 residues. CDR3 in DNA: TGCAGTGCTCGCCCTACTAGCGGGGAATCCTACGAGCAGTACGTC. Protein sequence: CSARPTSGESYEQYV.

The rearrangement links TRBV7-8 to TRBJ2-4; 8 nucleotides match TRBD2. V lost 5 bases, J lost 0 bases, and 18 bases stayed unmatched. Germline loops: CDR1 SGHVS, CDR2 FQNEAQ. The CDR3 is 20 amino acids. The CDR3 region has the DNA TGTGCCAGCAGCCTTTCTGGTTTAGCGGGGTGGGACTTAGCCAAAAACATTCAGTACTTC. This translates into CASSLSGLAGWDLAKNIQYF.

This clonotype occurred a few times. The CDR3 DNA follows: TGTGCCAGCAGCTTATCCTTAGGGCTAGGGGACACCGGGGAGCTGTTTTTT. It translates to CASSLSLGLGDTGELFF. The rearrangement uses TRBV7-3 and TRBJ2-2, with D perhaps matching TRBD1 (5 bases). Germline V gene lookup returns CDR1 SGHTA and CDR2 FQGTGA. This CDR3 region has 17 residues. V was cut by 2 bases and J by 3 bases, with 16 bases left in between. Complete variable domain (other parts from reference TRBV7-3 and TRBJ2-2): GAGVSQTPSNKVTEKGKYVELRCDPISGHTALYWYRQSLGQGPEFLIYFQGTGAADDSGLPNDRFFAVRPEGSVSTLKIQRTERGDSAVYLCASSLSLGLGDTGELFFGEGSRLTVL.

This clonotype was seen a handful of times. V usage is TRBV6-6 and J usage is TRBJ1-2; 8 nucleotides match TRBD1. There are 17 residues in the CDR3. Germline V gene sequence: CDR1 MNHNY, CDR2 SVGAGI (reference sequence). V trimming: 10 bases; J trimming: 3 bases; junction bases outside the gene matches: 19. The CDR3 nucleotides are TGTGCCACCGCGGGGGAGGTTCTGGCAGGGGGCTACTATGGCTACACCTTC. Encoded protein: CATAGEVLAGGYYGYTF.

This clonotype was found many times. The rearrangement joins TRBV7-2 to TRBJ2-2; 7 positions agree with TRBD2. V lost 1 base to trimming and J lost 3 bases; unmatched junction nucleotides: 8. Germline V gene sequence: CDR1 SGHTA, CDR2 FQGNSA. This CDR3 comprises 17 residues. CDR3 region: CASSLVPGGGHTGELFF. The CDR3 bases are TGTGCCAGCAGCTTAGTTCCTGGGGGGGGACACACCGGGGAGCTGTTTTTT.

This chain links TRBV28 with TRBJ2-5; 7 nucleotides line up with TRBD1. V dropped 6 bases and J dropped 5; count of bases not matched to a gene: 12. Germline V gene data show CDR1 as MDHEN and CDR2 as SYDVKM. The CDR3 consists of 15 residues. Here the CDR3 reads CASSFPTGAAETQYF. Written as DNA, the CDR3 is TGTGCCAGCAGCTTTCCTACAGGGGCCGCGGAGACCCAGTACTTC.

The chain recombines TRBV7-2 with TRBJ2-7, with 8 bases fitting TRBD2. With V trimmed by 5 bases and J by 2 bases, 8 bases remained unmatched. The CDR3 is 15 residues long. Germline-derived CDR1 and CDR2 are SGHTA and FQGNSA. CDR3 protein: CASSPGTSSPYEQYF. The CDR3 DNA follows: TGTGCCAGCAGCCCCGGGACTAGTTCACCCTACGAGCAGTACTTC.

This clonotype was found many times. The chain combines TRBV11-1 with TRBJ2-1; 11 bases fit TRBD1. V was clipped by 3 bases and J by 2 bases; unmatched bases: 3. The CDR3 is made up of 16 amino acids. CDR1 is SGHAT, CDR2 FQDESV, per germline (reference sequence). CDR3 DNA sequence: TGTGCCAGCAGCTTGGACAGGGGGCCAACCTACAATGAGCAGTTCTTC. Translating it yields CASSLDRGPTYNEQFF. The full variable domain, completed using reference TRBV11-1 and TRBJ2-1, is EAEVAQSPRYKITEKSQAVAFWCDPISGHATLYWYRQILGQGPELLVQFQDESVVDDSQLPKDRFSAERLKGVDSTLKIQPAELGDSAMYLCASSLDRGPTYNEQFFGPGTRLTVL.

The V gene is TRBV27, the J gene TRBJ2-2; TRBD1 matches at 7 bases. Trimming took 7 bases from V and 2 from J; bases not matched to a gene: 16. The germline CDR1 and CDR2 sequences are MNHEY and SMNVEV (reference sequence). This CDR3 contains 18 residues. The CDR3 nucleotides are TGTGCCAGCACCAAGAGTAGACCGGGACAGCTTAACACCGGGGAGCTGTTTTTT. Its protein product is CASTKSRPGQLNTGELFF.